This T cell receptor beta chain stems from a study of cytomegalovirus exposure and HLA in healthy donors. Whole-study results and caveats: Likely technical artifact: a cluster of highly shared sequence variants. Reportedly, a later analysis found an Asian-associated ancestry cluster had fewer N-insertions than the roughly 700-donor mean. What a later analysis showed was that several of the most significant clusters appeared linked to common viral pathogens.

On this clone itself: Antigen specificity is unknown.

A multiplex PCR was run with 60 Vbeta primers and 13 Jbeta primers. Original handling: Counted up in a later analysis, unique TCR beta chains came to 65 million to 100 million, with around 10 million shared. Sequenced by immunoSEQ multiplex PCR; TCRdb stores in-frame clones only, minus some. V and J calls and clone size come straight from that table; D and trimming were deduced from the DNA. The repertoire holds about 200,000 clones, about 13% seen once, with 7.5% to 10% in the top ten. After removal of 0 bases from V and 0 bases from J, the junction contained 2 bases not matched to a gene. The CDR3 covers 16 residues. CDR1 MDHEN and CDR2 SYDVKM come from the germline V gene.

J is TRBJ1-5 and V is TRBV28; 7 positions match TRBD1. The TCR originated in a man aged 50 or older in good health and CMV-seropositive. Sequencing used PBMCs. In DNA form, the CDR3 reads TGTGCCAGCAGTTTATGGACAGGGCCTAGCAATCAGCCCCAGCATTTT. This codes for CASSLWTGPSNQPQHF.